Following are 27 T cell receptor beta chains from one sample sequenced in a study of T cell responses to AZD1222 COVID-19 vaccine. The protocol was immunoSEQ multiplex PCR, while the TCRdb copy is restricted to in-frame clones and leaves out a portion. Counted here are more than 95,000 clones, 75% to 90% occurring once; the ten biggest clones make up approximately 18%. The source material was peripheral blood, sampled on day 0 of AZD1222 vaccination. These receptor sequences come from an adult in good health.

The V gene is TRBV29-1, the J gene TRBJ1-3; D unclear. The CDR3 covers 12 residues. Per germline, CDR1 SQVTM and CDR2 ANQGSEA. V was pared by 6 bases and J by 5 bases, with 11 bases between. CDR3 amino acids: CSVEEPRNTIYF. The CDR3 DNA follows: TGCAGCGTCGAGGAACCAAGAAACACCATATATTTT. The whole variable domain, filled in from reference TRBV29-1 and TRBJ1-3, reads SAVISQKPSRDICQRGTSLTIQCQVDSQVTMMFWYRQQPGQSLTLIATANQGSEATYESGFVIDKFPISRPNLTFSTLTVSNMSPEDSSIYLCSVEEPRNTIYFGEGSWLTVV.

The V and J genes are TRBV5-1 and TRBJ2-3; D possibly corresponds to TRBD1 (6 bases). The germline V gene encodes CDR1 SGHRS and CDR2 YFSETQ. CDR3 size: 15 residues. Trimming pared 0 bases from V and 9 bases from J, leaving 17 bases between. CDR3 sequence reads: CASSLEQGQLGTQYF. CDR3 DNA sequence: TGCGCCAGCAGCTTGGAACAGGGTCAGTTGGGGACGCAGTATTTT.

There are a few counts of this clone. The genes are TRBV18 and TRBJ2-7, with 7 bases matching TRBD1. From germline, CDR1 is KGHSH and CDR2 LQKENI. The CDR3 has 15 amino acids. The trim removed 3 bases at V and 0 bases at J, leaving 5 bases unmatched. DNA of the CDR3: TGTGCCAGCTCACCTGGGACAGCCAGCTCCTACGAGCAGTACTTC. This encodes CASSPGTASSYEQYF.

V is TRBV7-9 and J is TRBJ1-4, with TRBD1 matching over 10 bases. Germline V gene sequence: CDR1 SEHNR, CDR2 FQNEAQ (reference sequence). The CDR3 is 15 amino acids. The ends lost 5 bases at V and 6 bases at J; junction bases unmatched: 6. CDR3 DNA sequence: TGTGCCAGCAGCGGAACCGGGACAGGGGATGAAAAACTGTTTTTT. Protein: CASSGTGTGDEKLFF.

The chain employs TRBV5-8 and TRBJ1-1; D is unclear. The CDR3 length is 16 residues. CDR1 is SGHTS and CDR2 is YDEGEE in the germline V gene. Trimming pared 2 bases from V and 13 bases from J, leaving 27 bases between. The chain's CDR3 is CASSFGRRRPAEEGFF. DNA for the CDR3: TGTGCCAGCAGCTTCGGACGAAGGAGGCCGGCTGAAGAGGGTTTCTTT.

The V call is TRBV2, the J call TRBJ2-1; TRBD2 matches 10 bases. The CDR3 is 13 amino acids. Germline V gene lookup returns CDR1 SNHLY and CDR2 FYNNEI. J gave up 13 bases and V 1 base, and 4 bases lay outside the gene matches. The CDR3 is CASSEEAGGRQFF. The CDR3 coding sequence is TGTGCCAGCAGTGAAGAAGCGGGGGGGCGACAGTTCTTC.

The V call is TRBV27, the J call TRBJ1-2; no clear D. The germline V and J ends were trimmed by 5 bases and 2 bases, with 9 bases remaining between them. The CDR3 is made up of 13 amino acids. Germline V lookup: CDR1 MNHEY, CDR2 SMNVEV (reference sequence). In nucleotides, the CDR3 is TGTGCCAGCAGTCTCGGACGGAACTATGGCTACACCTTC. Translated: CASSLGRNYGYTF.

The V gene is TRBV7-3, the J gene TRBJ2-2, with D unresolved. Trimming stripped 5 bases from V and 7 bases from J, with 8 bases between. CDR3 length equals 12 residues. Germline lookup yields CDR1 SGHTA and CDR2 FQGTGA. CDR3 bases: TGTGCCAGCAGCATACGGCGCGGGGAGCTGTTTTTT. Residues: CASSIRRGELFF.

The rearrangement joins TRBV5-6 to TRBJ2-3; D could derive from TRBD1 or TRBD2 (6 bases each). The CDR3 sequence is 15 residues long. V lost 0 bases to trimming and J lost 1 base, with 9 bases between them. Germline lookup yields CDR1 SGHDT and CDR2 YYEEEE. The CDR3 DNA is TGTGCCAGCAGCTTGGAGGGGGAGGGCACAGATACGCAGTATTTT. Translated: CASSLEGEGTDTQYF.

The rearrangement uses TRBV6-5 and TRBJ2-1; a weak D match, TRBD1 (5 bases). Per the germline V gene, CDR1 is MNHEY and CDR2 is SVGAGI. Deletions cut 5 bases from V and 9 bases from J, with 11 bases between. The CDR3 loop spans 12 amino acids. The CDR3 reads CASSQGSREQFF. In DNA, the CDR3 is TGTGCCAGCAGTCAGGGCTCCCGTGAGCAGTTCTTC.

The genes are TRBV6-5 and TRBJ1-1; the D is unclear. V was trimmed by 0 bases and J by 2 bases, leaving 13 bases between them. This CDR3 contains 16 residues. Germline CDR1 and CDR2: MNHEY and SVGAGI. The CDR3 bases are TGTGCCAGCAGTTACTCACAACTAGCTTACAACACTGAAGCTTTCTTT. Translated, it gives CASSYSQLAYNTEAFF.

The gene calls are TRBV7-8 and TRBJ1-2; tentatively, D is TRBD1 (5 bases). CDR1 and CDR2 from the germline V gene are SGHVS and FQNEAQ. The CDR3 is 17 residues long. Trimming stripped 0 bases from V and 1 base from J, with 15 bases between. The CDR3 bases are TGTGCCAGCAGCTTAGCGTCCAGGGCTACCCATAACTATGGCTACACCTTC. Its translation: CASSLASRATHNYGYTF.

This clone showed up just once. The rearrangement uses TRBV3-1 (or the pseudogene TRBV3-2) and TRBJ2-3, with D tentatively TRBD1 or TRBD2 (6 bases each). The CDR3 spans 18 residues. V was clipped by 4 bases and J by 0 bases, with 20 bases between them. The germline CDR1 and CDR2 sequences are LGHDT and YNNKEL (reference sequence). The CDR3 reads CASSPIYRGATSTDTQYF. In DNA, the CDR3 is TGTGCCAGCAGCCCAATTTATAGGGGGGCAACTAGCACAGATACGCAGTATTTT.

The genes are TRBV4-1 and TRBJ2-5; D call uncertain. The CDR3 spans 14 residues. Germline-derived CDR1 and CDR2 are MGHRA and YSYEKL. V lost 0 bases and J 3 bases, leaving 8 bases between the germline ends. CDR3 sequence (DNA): TGCGCCAGCAGCCAAGATATGACGGAAGAGACCCAGTACTTC. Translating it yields CASSQDMTEETQYF.

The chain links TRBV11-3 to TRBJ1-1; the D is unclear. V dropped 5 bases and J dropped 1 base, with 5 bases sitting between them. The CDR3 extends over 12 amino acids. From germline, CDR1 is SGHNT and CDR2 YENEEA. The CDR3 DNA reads TGTGCCAGCAGCCGCTCGAACACTGAAGCTTTCTTT. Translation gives CASSRSNTEAFF. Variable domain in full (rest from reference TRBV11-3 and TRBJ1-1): EAGVVQSPRYKIIEKKQPVAFWCNPISGHNTLYWYLQNLGQGPELLIRYENEEAVDDSQLPKDRFSAERLKGVDSTLKIQPAELGDSAVYLCASSRSNTEAFFGQGTRLTVV.

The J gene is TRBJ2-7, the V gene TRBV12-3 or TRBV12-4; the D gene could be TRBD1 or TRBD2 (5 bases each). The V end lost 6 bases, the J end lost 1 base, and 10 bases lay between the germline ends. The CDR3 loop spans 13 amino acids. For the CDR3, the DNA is TGTGCCAGCAGGGATGGGGGATCCTACGAGCAGTACTTC. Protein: CASRDGGSYEQYF.

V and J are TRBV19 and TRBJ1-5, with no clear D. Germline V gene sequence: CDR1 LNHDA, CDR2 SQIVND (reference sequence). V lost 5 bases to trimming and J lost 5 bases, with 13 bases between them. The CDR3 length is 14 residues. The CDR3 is CASSSPPEDQPQHF. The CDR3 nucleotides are TGTGCCAGTAGTTCGCCGCCTGAGGATCAGCCCCAGCATTTT. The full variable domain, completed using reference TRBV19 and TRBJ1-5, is DGGITQSPKYLFRKEGQNVTLSCEQNLNHDAMYWYRQDPGQGLRLIYYSQIVNDFQKGDIAEGYSVSREKKESFPLTVTSAQKNPTAFYLCASSSPPEDQPQHFGDGTRLSIL.

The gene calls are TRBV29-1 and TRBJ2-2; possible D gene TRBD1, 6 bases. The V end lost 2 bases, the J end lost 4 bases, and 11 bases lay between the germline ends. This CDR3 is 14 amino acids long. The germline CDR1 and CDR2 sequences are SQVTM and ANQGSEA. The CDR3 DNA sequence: TGCAGCGTTGAAAAGGGGGAAAGCACCGGGGAGCTGTTTTTT. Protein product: CSVEKGESTGELFF.

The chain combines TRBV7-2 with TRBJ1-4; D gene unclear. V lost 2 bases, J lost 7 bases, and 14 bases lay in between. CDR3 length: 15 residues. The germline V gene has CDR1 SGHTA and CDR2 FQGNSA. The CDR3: CASSLIATESEKLFF. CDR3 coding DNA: TGTGCCAGCAGCTTAATAGCCACCGAGAGTGAAAAACTGTTTTTT.

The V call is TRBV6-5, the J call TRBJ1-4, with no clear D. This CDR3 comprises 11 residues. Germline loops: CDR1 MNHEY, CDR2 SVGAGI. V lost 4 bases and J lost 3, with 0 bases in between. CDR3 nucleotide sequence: TGTGCCAGCAGTTCTAATGAAAAACTGTTTTTT. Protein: CASSSNEKLFF.

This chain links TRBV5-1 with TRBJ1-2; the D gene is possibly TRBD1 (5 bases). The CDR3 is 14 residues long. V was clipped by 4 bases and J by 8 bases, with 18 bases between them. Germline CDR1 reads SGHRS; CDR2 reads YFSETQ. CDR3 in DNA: TGCGCCAGCAGCATCGGGAGGGGTTCGCGAGGCTACACCTTC. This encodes CASSIGRGSRGYTF.

CDR3 sequence (DNA): TGTGCCAGCTCACCGCCGGGTGGAGACAATGAGCAGTTCTTC. Amino acid sequence: CASSPPGGDNEQFF. J is TRBJ2-1 and V is TRBV18; D gene uncertain. The CDR3 consists of 14 residues. Germline V gene sequence: CDR1 KGHSH, CDR2 LQKENI. V lost 3 bases and J 5 bases, leaving 11 bases between the germline ends.

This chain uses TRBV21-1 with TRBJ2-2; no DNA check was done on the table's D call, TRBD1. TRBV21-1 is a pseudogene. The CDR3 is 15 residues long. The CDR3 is CASSNPRADTGELFF. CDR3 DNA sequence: TGTGCCAGCAGCAACCCCAGGGCTGACACCGGGGAGCTGTTTTTT.

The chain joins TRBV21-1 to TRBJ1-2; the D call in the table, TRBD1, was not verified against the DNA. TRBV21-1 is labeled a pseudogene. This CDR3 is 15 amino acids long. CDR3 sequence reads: CASSKVGTGGYGYTF. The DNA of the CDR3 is TGTGCCAGCAGCAAGGTTGGGACAGGAGGCTATGGCTACACCTTC.

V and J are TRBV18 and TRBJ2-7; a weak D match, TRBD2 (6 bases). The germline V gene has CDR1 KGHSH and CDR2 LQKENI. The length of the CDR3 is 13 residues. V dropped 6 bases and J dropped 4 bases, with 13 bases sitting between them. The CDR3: CASSTNGRYEQYF. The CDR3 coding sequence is TGTGCCAGCTCCACCAACGGGAGATACGAGCAGTACTTC.

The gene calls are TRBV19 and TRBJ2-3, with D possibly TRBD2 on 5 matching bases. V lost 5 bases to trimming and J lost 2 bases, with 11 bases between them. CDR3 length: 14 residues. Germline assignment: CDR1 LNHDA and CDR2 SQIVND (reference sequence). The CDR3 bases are TGTGCCAGTAGTGTCCTAGCCGTCACAGATACGCAGTATTTT. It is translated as CASSVLAVTDTQYF.

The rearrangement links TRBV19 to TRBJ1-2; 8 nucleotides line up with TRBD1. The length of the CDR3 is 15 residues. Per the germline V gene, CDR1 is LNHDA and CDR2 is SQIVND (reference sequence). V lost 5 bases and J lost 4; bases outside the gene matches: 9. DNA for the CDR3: TGTGCCAGTAGTCCAGGACAGGGCTCACTCTATGGCTACACCTTC. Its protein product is CASSPGQGSLYGYTF.